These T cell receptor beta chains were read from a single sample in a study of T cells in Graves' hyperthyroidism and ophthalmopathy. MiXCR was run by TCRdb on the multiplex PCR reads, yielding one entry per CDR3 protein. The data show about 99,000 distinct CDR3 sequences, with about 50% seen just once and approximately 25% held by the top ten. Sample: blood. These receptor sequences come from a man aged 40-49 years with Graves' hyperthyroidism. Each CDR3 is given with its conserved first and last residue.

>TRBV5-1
CASSPTARGHTDTQYF
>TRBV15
CATSRVGAQPQHF
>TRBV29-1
CSVWTGENTEAFF
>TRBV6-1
CAISEAPGNTQYF
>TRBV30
CAWSQPGVQETQYF
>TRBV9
CASSVERGGPPNTQYF
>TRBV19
CASSISQYF
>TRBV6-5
CASSYSGTVYEQYF
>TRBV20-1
CSARGVSGRNEQYF
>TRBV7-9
CASTDRGQQETQYF
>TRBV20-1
CSARNFRRDRDNNSPLHF
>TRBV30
CAWSDGRDEQYF
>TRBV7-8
CASSLASSGNTIYF
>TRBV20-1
CSARRGAGGDTQYF
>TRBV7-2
CASSLRGLETQYF
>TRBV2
CASRRVYNEQFF
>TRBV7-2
CASSYNPARRAVETRYF
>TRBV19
CASRPAGGLGYEQYF
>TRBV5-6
CASSRRGPSYGYTF
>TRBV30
CAQSGGYQETQYF
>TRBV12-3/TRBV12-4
CASSFDRGLTDTQYF
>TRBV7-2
CASSYSGWDQHF
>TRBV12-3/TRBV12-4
CASSRTSTQYF